Many counts were recorded for the clone carrying this TCR beta chain. What it binds is unknown. Synthesis of cDNA was carried out by template-switch 5'RACE. The reaction used 10-nucleotide random UMIs. In TCRdb, the 5' RACE reads were re-called with MiXCR into one record per CDR3 protein. Of over 25,000 distinct CDR3 sequences in the sample, under 30% were seen once. The CDR3 loop spans 14 amino acids. V lost 0 bases to trimming and J lost 5 bases, with 10 bases between them. The germline V gene encodes CDR1 SGHVS and CDR2 FNYEAQ. These data belong to a study of neurological immune-mediated disorders. Notes on the study in general: While HTLV-1-associated myelopathy showed the greatest TCR clonal expansion, multiple sclerosis showed the least, falling below healthy controls.

Sorted libraries came from 1 million CD4+ or CD8+ T cells. The chain couples TRBV7-6 to TRBJ1-1; D is uncertain. Sequencing was carried out using CD4+ T cells from blood. This TCR derives from a man in his fifties with HTLV-1-associated myelopathy (HAM/TSP). CDR3 in amino acids: CASSLAGRRTEAFF. The CDR3, as DNA: TGTGCCAGCAGCTTAGCCGGGAGGCGGACTGAAGCTTTCTTT.